This passage covers 17 T cell receptor beta chains from one sample sequenced in a study of CD8+CD57+ T cells in acquired aplastic anemia. It was genomic DNA that served as the template for profiling TCR beta VDJ and CDR3. TCRdb processed the reads anew with MiXCR; each CDR3 protein has one entry. The sample lists around 200,000 distinct CDR3 sequences, almost 50% occurring once. Whoever was chosen for sequencing had shown CD8+CD57+ cell expansion by flow cytometry. Sequencing was done on a sample of sorted CD4+, CD8+, or CD8+CD57+ T cells (not recorded which) from PBMCs. The receptors were gathered from a human donor with aplastic anemia.

The rearrangement uses TRBV2 and TRBJ2-3; 8 nucleotides line up with TRBD1. With V trimmed by 6 bases and J by 0 bases, 2 bases remained unmatched. Germline assignment: CDR1 SNHLY and CDR2 FYNNEI. The CDR3 is made up of 14 amino acids. The CDR3 region is CASRDRASTDTQYF. DNA for the CDR3: TGTGCCAGCAGGGACAGGGCGAGCACAGATACGCAGTATTTT.

This clonotype was observed a handful of times. The chain carries TRBV24-1 and TRBJ2-2; D perhaps matches TRBD2 (5 bases). The CDR3 runs to 16 residues. Per the germline V gene, CDR1 is KGHDR and CDR2 is SFDVKD. V was trimmed by 4 bases and J by 0 bases, leaving 11 bases between them. The CDR3 loop reads CATSDVSGSNTGELFF. DNA of the CDR3: TGTGCCACCAGTGACGTGAGCGGATCGAACACCGGGGAGCTGTTTTTT.

The table lists this clonotype with a few counts. The V and J genes are TRBV24-1 and TRBJ1-1, with D unclear. The ends were cut back, 5 bases at V and 6 bases at J, with 6 bases in the middle. This CDR3 contains 11 residues. Germline V gives CDR1 KGHDR, CDR2 SFDVKD. The CDR3 protein is CATSVGAEAFF. CDR3 bases: TGTGCCACCAGTGTTGGGGCTGAAGCTTTCTTT.

This chain joins TRBV28 and TRBJ1-5, with D perhaps TRBD1 (5 bases). The germline CDR1 and CDR2 sequences are MDHEN and SYDVKM. The CDR3 consists of 14 residues. The V end lost 2 bases, the J end lost 7 bases, and 12 bases lay between the germline ends. The CDR3 loop reads CASSLNGGGQPQHF. For the CDR3, the DNA is TGTGCCAGCAGTTTAAACGGGGGAGGACAGCCCCAGCATTTT.

The rearrangement links TRBV6-2 or TRBV6-3 to TRBJ2-6, with D unresolved. Trimming stripped 5 bases from V and 2 bases from J, with 7 bases between. Germline CDR1 reads MNHEY; CDR2 reads SVGEGT. The CDR3 consists of 14 residues. The CDR3 loop is CASSPDTGANVLTF. CDR3 nucleotide sequence: TGTGCCAGCAGTCCGGATACTGGGGCCAACGTCCTGACTTTC.

The chain is built from TRBV29-1 and TRBJ1-2; D is possibly TRBD1 (5 bases). This CDR3 comprises 11 residues. The V end lost 3 bases, the J end lost 6 bases, and 8 bases lay between the germline ends. The germline CDR1 and CDR2 sequences are SQVTM and ANQGSEA. The CDR3 DNA reads as TGCAGCGTTGACGGGGGAAATGGCTACACCTTC. Translation gives CSVDGGNGYTF.

V is TRBV25-1 and J is TRBJ2-1, with TRBD2 as a possible D gene (5 bases). Germline CDR1 and CDR2: MGHDK and SYGVNS. CDR3 length: 14 residues. V lost 0 bases and J 12 bases, leaving 15 bases between the germline ends. CDR3 protein: CASSEYNGGEGQFF. CDR3 bases: TGTGCCAGCAGTGAATATAATGGTGGAGAGGGGCAGTTCTTC.

This clonotype was picked up one time. J is TRBJ2-7 and V is TRBV19; D possibly matches TRBD1 or TRBD2 (5 bases each). This CDR3 has 14 residues. CDR1 and CDR2 (germline): LNHDA, SQIVND (reference sequence). Trimming removed 6 bases at V and 3 bases at J, with 15 bases between. The CDR3 sequence: CASSQNRDGYEQYF. CDR3 DNA: TGTGCCAGTAGCCAAAACCGGGACGGCTACGAGCAGTACTTC. The entire variable domain, with the rest obtained from reference TRBV19 and TRBJ2-7, is as follows: DGGITQSPKYLFRKEGQNVTLSCEQNLNHDAMYWYRQDPGQGLRLIYYSQIVNDFQKGDIAEGYSVSREKKESFPLTVTSAQKNPTAFYLCASSQNRDGYEQYFGPGTRLTVT.

This clonotype was seen only a few times. The J gene is TRBJ1-6, the V gene TRBV28; the D gene is possibly TRBD1 (5 bases). V was clipped by 5 bases and J by 11 bases, with 19 bases between them. This CDR3 contains 15 residues. Germline CDR1 and CDR2: MDHEN and SYDVKM. CDR3 in DNA: TGTGCCAGCAGTGACGCGGGAGAGGGGAGGCCACCCCTCCACTTT. Encoded protein: CASSDAGEGRPPLHF.

V is TRBV11-1 and J is TRBJ2-7; 7 bases agree with TRBD2. This CDR3 has 16 residues. Germline V gene lookup returns CDR1 SGHAT and CDR2 FQDESV (reference sequence). V dropped 1 base and J dropped 2; count of bases not matched to a gene: 8. The CDR3 DNA follows: TGTGCCAGCAGCTTAGGACCTGGGGGGGACCCCTACGAGCAGTACTTC. This gives the protein CASSLGPGGDPYEQYF.

The chain is built from TRBV2 and TRBJ2-7, with D perhaps TRBD2 (6 bases). Per the germline V gene, CDR1 is SNHLY and CDR2 is FYNNEI. The CDR3 runs to 14 residues. V was shortened by 8 bases and J by 11 bases, with 25 bases between the two germline ends. CDR3 sequence reads: CASWGSGDRTAEYF. The CDR3 coding sequence is TGTGCCAGCTGGGGTTCGGGAGATCGTACTGCGGAGTACTTC.

In this sample, this clonotype turned up a few times. The CDR3 DNA reads as TGTGCCACCAGCAGCCAGACCAATAATTCACCCCTCCACTTT. Residues: CATSSQTNNSPLHF. V gene TRBV15 combines with J gene TRBJ1-6; unclear D gene. Germline assignment: CDR1 LNHNV and CDR2 YYDKDF (reference sequence). The CDR3 sequence is 14 residues long. The V gene lost 3 bases and the J gene lost 5 bases, with 8 bases spanning the gap.

As for this clonotype: One junction end disagrees with the germline gene, perhaps due to a read error. The chain uses TRBV2 and TRBJ2-1, with D maybe TRBD2 (6 bases). In germline, CDR1 is SNHLY, CDR2 FYNNEI. The CDR3 is 14 residues long. Here the CDR3 reads CASNEHLSGREQFF. CDR3 bases: TGTGCCAGCAATGAACACTTGAGTGGGAGGGAGCAGTTCTTC.

The chain joins TRBV25-1 to TRBJ1-2, with a possible D match to TRBD1 (6 bases). This CDR3 has 15 residues. V shed 2 bases and J shed 7 bases, with 17 bases lying between them. Germline V lookup: CDR1 MGHDK, CDR2 SYGVNS. In DNA form, the CDR3 reads TGTGCCAGCAGTGAACGAACTGACAGGCCCCCTGGCTACACCTTC. Residues: CASSERTDRPPGYTF.

The chain joins TRBV24-1 to TRBJ2-3; 8 nucleotides match TRBD2. V was clipped by 3 bases and J by 5 bases; unmatched bases: 12. Germline values: CDR1 KGHDR, CDR2 SFDVKD. This CDR3 contains 17 residues. The CDR3 spells CATSDPKREGSIDTQYF. CDR3 DNA: TGTGCCACCAGTGATCCCAAACGGGAGGGGTCAATAGATACGCAGTATTTT.

V usage is TRBV7-9 and J usage is TRBJ2-7; no definite D call. The germline gives CDR1 SEHNR, CDR2 FQNEAQ (reference sequence). V dropped 6 bases and J dropped 4 bases, with 7 bases sitting between them. The CDR3 spans 11 residues. The CDR3 spells CASSFEYEQYF. The CDR3 bases are TGTGCCAGCAGTTTCGAGTACGAGCAGTACTTC. The full variable domain, its missing parts supplied by reference TRBV7-9 and TRBJ2-7, is DTGVSQNPRHKITKRGQNVTFRCDPISEHNRLYWYRQTLGQGPEFLTYFQNEAQLEKSRLLSDRFSAERPKGSFSTLEIQRTEQGDSAMYLCASSFEYEQYFGPGTRLTVT.

The chain is built from TRBV19 and TRBJ2-1; the match to TRBD1 covers 7 bases. Germline assignment: CDR1 LNHDA and CDR2 SQIVND (reference sequence). V was clipped by 3 bases and J by 4 bases; unmatched bases: 6. This CDR3 spans 15 amino acids. The CDR3 region has the DNA TGTGCCAGTAGTATGCCGGGACAGCGTTACAATGAGCAGTTCTTC. It is translated as CASSMPGQRYNEQFF.